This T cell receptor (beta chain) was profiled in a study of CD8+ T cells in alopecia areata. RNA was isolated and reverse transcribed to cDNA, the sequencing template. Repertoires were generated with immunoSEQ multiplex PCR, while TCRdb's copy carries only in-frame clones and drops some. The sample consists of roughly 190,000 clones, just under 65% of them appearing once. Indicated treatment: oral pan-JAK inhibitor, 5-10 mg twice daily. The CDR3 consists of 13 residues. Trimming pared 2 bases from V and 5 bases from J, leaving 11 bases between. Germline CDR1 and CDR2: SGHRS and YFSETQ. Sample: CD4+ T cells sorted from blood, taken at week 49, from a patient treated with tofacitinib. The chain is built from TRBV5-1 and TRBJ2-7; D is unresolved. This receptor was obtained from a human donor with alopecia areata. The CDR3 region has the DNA TGCGCCAGCAGCTTAAGGGTTCGTGACGAGCAGTACTTC. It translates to CASSLRVRDEQYF.